This T cell receptor beta chain was obtained from a study of blood T cell repertoires in COVID-19. The wider study: Samples representing acute and convalescent COVID-19 were sourced from the United States, Italy and Spain. T cells, B-cell-depleted T cells, or PBMCs supplied cDNA or gDNA.

V gave up 6 bases and J gave up 5 bases, with 19 bases separating them. The CDR3 runs to 15 residues. Germline loops: CDR1 SNHLY, CDR2 FYNNEI. Original analysis: Amplified reference gene primers provided the basis for estimating nucleated cell counts. The protocol was immunoSEQ multiplex PCR, while the TCRdb copy is restricted to in-frame clones and leaves out a portion. V and J calls and clone size are as listed in that table; D and trimming were resolved from the DNA. Here the sample spans about 75,000 clones, 60% to 85% being singletons. The TCR comes from a woman over 75 with active or convalescent COVID-19. The chain couples TRBV2 to TRBJ2-5, with D possibly TRBD1 on 5 matching bases. Sequencing used peripheral blood. CDR3 sequence (DNA): TGTGCCAGCAGCGATGGGCAGGGAATGTGGGAGACCCAGTACTTC. Translated, it gives CASSDGQGMWETQYF.